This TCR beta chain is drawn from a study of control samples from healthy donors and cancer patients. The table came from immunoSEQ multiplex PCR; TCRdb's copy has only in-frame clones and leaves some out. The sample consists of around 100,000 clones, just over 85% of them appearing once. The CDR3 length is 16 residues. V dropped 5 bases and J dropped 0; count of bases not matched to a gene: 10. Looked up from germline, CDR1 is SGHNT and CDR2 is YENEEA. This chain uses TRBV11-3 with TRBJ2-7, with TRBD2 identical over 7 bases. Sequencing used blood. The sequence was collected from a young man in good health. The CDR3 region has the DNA TGTGCCAGCAGCCAACCGGCGGGGGATTACTCCTACGAGCAGTACTTC. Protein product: CASSQPAGDYSYEQYF.